Listed below are T cell receptor beta chains from one sample, sequenced in a study of T-cell memory formation after mild COVID-19. Each CDR3 protein is one row after TCRdb ran MiXCR on the 5' RACE reads. The sample has 400,000 or so distinct CDR3 sequences; roughly 20% are singletons. Sequences were obtained from PBMCs or a T cell subset sorted from them (not recorded which). The receptors here all came from an adult woman who had mild COVID-19 (a few samples of this study predate the infection). Cell type and time point are not known. The CDR3 runs from the conserved cysteine through the conserved F or W. The D gene is left open where the match is weak. Expanded clones get a size class; other rows say once, few or many, or leave the size out.

d_gene	abundance	v_gene	j_gene	CDR3aa	CDR3nt
TRBD2	-	TRBV30	TRBJ2-3	CAWSVSLAGGPDTQYF	TGTGCCTGGAGTGTAAGCCTAGCGGGGGGGCCGGATACGCAGTATTTT
-	-	TRBV24-1	TRBJ2-1	CATSVSLNSEQFF	TGTGCCACCAGTGTTTCGCTAAACAGTGAGCAGTTCTTC
-	-	TRBV7-8	TRBJ2-1	CASSLRSGSSEQFF	TGTGCCAGCAGCTTAAGATCTGGTTCTAGTGAGCAGTTCTTC
-	-	TRBV5-1	TRBJ2-5	CASSPAQETQYF	TGCGCCAGCAGCCCGGCCCAAGAGACCCAGTACTTC
TRBD2	few	TRBV7-3	TRBJ2-1	CASSLTSGRGNEQFF	TGTGCCAGCAGCCTGACTAGCGGACGGGGGAATGAGCAGTTCTTC
TRBD2	-	TRBV5-6	TRBJ2-1	CASSFSSGRSQFF	TGTGCCAGCAGCTTCTCTAGCGGGAGATCTCAGTTCTTC
TRBD1	-	TRBV4-3	TRBJ1-1	CASSQILRGSSTEAFF	TGCGCCAGCAGCCAAATCCTCAGGGGGTCCTCCACTGAAGCTTTCTTT
TRBD2	few	TRBV7-9	TRBJ2-1	CASSAAGTSGYNEQFF	TGTGCCAGCAGCGCCGCCGGGACTAGCGGGTACAATGAGCAGTTCTTC
TRBD1	medium-sized	TRBV5-6	TRBJ2-7	CASSFLGTGGSYEQYF	TGTGCCAGCAGCTTCCTAGGGACAGGGGGCTCCTACGAGCAGTACTTC
TRBD1	few	TRBV5-1	TRBJ2-1	CASSQGVYNEQFF	TGCGCCAGCAGCCAGGGGGTCTACAATGAGCAGTTCTTC
TRBD2	-	TRBV2	TRBJ2-7	CASSESGGYEQYF	TGTGCCAGCAGTGAATCGGGGGGCTACGAGCAGTACTTC
TRBD2	many	TRBV11-2	TRBJ2-7	CASSLVTSGPSYEQYF	TGTGCCAGCAGCTTAGTGACTAGCGGGCCTTCCTACGAGCAGTACTTC
TRBD1	-	TRBV12-3/TRBV12-4	TRBJ1-1	CASSSPRTGENTEAFF	TGTGCCAGCAGTTCCCCCAGGACAGGGGAGAACACTGAAGCTTTCTTT
-	few	TRBV6-5	TRBJ2-2	CASSYARAGATGELFF	TGTGCCAGCAGTTACGCGAGGGCAGGGGCCACCGGGGAGCTGTTTTTT
-	-	TRBV4-3	TRBJ2-7	CASSRNVGTDYEQYF	TGCGCCAGCAGCCGAAATGTAGGGACTGACTACGAGCAGTACTTC
-	few	TRBV20-1	TRBJ2-1	CSASLEYNEQFF	TGCAGTGCTAGCCTAGAATACAATGAGCAGTTCTTC
TRBD2	-	TRBV7-9	TRBJ2-7	CASSSRLAIEQYF	TGTGCCAGCAGCTCGCGACTAGCCATCGAGCAGTACTTC
-	many	TRBV2	TRBJ1-2	CASSEWSGAMNYGYTF	TGTGCCAGCAGTGAATGGTCAGGGGCCATGAACTATGGCTACACCTTC
-	-	TRBV29-1	TRBJ1-2	CSGGVNYGYTF	TGCAGCGGAGGGGTGAACTATGGCTACACCTTC
-	few	TRBV29-1	TRBJ1-2	CSVDSKELAYGYTF	TGCAGCGTTGACTCCAAGGAGCTTGCCTATGGCTACACCTTC
TRBD2	-	TRBV6-2/TRBV6-3	TRBJ2-2	CASSSRLAGGQLNTGELFF	TGTGCCAGCAGCTCCCGACTAGCGGGAGGACAATTGAACACCGGGGAGCTGTTTTTT
-	-	TRBV12-3/TRBV12-4	TRBJ2-3	CASTDRGASDTQYF	TGTGCCAGCACCGACCGGGGCGCCTCAGATACGCAGTATTTT
TRBD1	-	TRBV5-1	TRBJ2-1	CASSLSGQGYNEQFF	TGCGCCAGCAGCTTGTCGGGACAGGGTTACAATGAGCAGTTCTTC
-	-	TRBV29-1	TRBJ2-1	CSVEWWTSYSYNEQFF	TGCAGCGTTGAATGGTGGACCTCGTACTCCTACAATGAGCAGTTCTTC
-	-	TRBV6-5	TRBJ2-7	CASSHCLQQYF	TGTGCCAGCAGTCATTGTCTGCAGCAGTACTTC
TRBD2	-	TRBV20-1	TRBJ2-5	CSAQTPVLAGVLQETQYF	TGCAGTGCCCAGACACCCGTCCTAGCGGGAGTGCTACAAGAGACCCAGTACTTC
TRBD2	few	TRBV5-4	TRBJ2-2	CASSLAGRATGELFF	TGTGCCAGCAGCTTGGCGGGGAGGGCCACCGGGGAGCTGTTTTTT
TRBD2	-	TRBV4-2	TRBJ2-1	CASSQGVLAAARIF	TGTGCCAGCAGCCAAGGAGTACTAGCGGCCGCCCGGATCTTC